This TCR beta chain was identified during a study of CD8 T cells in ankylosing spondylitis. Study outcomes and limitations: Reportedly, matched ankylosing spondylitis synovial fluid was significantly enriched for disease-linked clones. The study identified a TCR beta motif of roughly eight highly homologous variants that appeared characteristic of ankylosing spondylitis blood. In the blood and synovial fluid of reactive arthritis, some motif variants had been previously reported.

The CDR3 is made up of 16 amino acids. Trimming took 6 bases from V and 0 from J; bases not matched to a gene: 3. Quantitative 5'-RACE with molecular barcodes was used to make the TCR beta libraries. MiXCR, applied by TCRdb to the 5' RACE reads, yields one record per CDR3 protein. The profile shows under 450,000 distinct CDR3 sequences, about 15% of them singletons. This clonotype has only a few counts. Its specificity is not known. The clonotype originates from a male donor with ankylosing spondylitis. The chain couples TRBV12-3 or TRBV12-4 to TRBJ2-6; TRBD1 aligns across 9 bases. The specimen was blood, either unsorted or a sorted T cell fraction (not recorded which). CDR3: CASRGQGASGANVLTF. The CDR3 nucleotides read TGTGCCAGCAGGGGACAGGGTGCCTCTGGGGCCAACGTCCTGACTTTC.